Many counts were recorded for the clone carrying this T cell receptor (beta chain). Its antigen is undetermined. The source of the sample is a study of CD8 T cells in ankylosing spondylitis. V dropped 5 bases and J dropped 5 bases, with 16 bases sitting between them. Germline V CDR1 and CDR2: SGHVS, FQNEAQ. The CDR3 extends over 15 amino acids. Making use of molecular barcodes, quantitative 5'-RACE generated TCR beta libraries. MiXCR was run by TCRdb on the 5' RACE reads, yielding one entry per CDR3 protein. The sample records over 95,000 distinct CDR3 sequences, roughly 8.3% being singletons. Whole-study findings and limits: Seven to nine highly homologous variants formed a TCR beta motif that appeared characteristic of ankylosing spondylitis blood.

The sequenced sample consisted of blood, either unsorted or a sorted T cell fraction (not recorded which). The gene calls are TRBV7-8 and TRBJ1-5; TRBD1 is a possible D gene (5 bases). The source of this sequence is a male donor with ankylosing spondylitis or in good health (not recorded which). The CDR3 region is CASSPGTGGDQPQHF. The CDR3, as DNA: TGTGCCAGCAGCCCCGGGACGGGCGGTGATCAGCCCCAGCATTTT.